These 28 T cell receptor beta chains originate from one sample sequenced in a study of response to subunit inactivated influenza vaccine. MiXCR, run by TCRdb on the RT-PCR reads, gives a single entry per CDR3 protein. The table records approximately 500,000 distinct CDR3 sequences, less than 15% of them present only once. The material was PBMCs from blood, obtained 12 days after vaccination. Every receptor here comes from a man between 50 and 59 years old who received an inactivated influenza vaccine.

This clonotype appeared once. V usage is TRBV4-3 and J usage is TRBJ2-5, with 8 bases lining up with TRBD1. This CDR3 is 15 amino acids long. Germline CDR1 is LGHNA and CDR2 is YSLEER. The J segment lost 4 bases and the V segment lost 0 bases, leaving 4 bases of the junction unmatched. In DNA, the CDR3 is TGCGCCAGCAGCCAAGAGGCAGGGGGCTTAGAGACCCAGTACTTC. Translation gives CASSQEAGGLETQYF.

The chain is built from TRBV9 and TRBJ2-2; possibly TRBD1 for D (5 bases). V was trimmed by 3 bases and J by 7 bases, leaving 10 bases between them. This CDR3 has 13 residues. Germline CDR1 reads SGDLS; CDR2 reads YYNGEE. CDR3: CASSASGLGELFF. CDR3 DNA sequence: TGTGCCAGCAGCGCTTCAGGGCTCGGGGAGCTGTTTTTT. The full variable domain, rest sourced from reference TRBV9 and TRBJ2-2, is DSGVTQTPKHLITATGQRVTLRCSPRSGDLSVYWYQQSLDQGLQFLIQYYNGEERAKGNILERFSAQQFPDLHSELNLSSLELGDSALYFCASSASGLGELFFGEGSRLTVL.

The chain is built from TRBV15 and TRBJ1-5; D call uncertain. The germline V gene encodes CDR1 LNHNV and CDR2 YYDKDF (reference sequence). Trimming stripped 5 bases from V and 3 bases from J, with 14 bases between. The length of the CDR3 is 15 residues. The CDR3 DNA sequence: TGTGCCACCAGCCCCCGGGGAAGCATCAATCAGCCCCAGCATTTT. Its translation: CATSPRGSINQPQHF.

The V gene is TRBV19, the J gene TRBJ2-5; no clear D gene. This CDR3 is 14 amino acids long. In germline, CDR1 is LNHDA, CDR2 SQIVND (reference sequence). V was pared by 8 bases and J by 1 base, with 14 bases between. For the CDR3, the DNA is TGTGCCAGTGCCCCCGGGTCACTCCAAGAGACCCAGTACTTC. Amino acids: CASAPGSLQETQYF.

In this sample, this clonotype turned up a few times. The rearrangement joins TRBV3-1 to TRBJ2-2; a weak D match, TRBD1 (5 bases). Trimming stripped 5 bases from V and 6 bases from J, with 16 bases between. The CDR3 loop spans 15 amino acids. Per germline, CDR1 LGHDT and CDR2 YNNKEL (reference sequence). The CDR3: CASSLGLGASGELFF. CDR3 in DNA: TGTGCCAGCAGCTTAGGGCTAGGGGCTTCCGGGGAGCTGTTTTTT.

This sequence joins TRBV24-1 and TRBJ2-2, with 11 bases lining up with TRBD1. This CDR3 is 16 amino acids long. Germline V gene data show CDR1 as KGHDR and CDR2 as SFDVKD. J lost 10 bases, V lost 4 bases, and 10 bases had no gene match. CDR3 sequence: CATSEPGQGADEELFF. The CDR3 nucleotides read TGTGCCACCAGTGAACCCGGACAGGGGGCTGATGAGGAGCTGTTTTTT.

The chain employs TRBV2 and TRBJ2-5; TRBD1 might be the D (5 bases). With 6 bases removed from V and 4 bases from J, the gap between germline ends came to 18 bases. This CDR3 comprises 15 residues. CDR1 is SNHLY and CDR2 is FYNNEI in the germline V gene. CDR3 sequence (DNA): TGTGCCAGCAGGTTTGACAGAATCAACAGAGAGACCCAGTACTTC. Protein product: CASRFDRINRETQYF.

This clonotype was seen a few times. This sequence joins TRBV24-1 and TRBJ2-1; no definite D call. Germline loops: CDR1 KGHDR, CDR2 SFDVKD. The CDR3 has 16 residues. V dropped 3 bases and J dropped 2 bases, with 13 bases sitting between them. CDR3 nucleotides: TGTGCCACCAGTGATGTCGGGTACGGACCCTACAATGAGCAGTTCTTC. Its protein is CATSDVGYGPYNEQFF.

This clonotype was seen more than once but under ten times. The chain combines TRBV20-1 with TRBJ2-7, with 7 bases identical to TRBD2. Unmatched junction bases numbered 9, after V lost 4 bases and J lost 0 bases. Germline CDR1 reads DFQATT; CDR2 reads SNEGSKA (reference sequence). The CDR3 covers 15 residues. CDR3 amino acids: CSATGLGFSSYEQYF. As DNA, the CDR3 is TGCAGTGCTACTGGACTAGGCTTCAGCTCCTACGAGCAGTACTTC.

This clonotype was seen only a few times. The chain links TRBV3-1 to TRBJ2-7; TRBD2 matches at 7 bases. The V gene end was trimmed by 4 bases and the J gene end by 6 bases; junction bases not matched to a gene: 6. The CDR3 is made up of 13 amino acids. Germline assignment: CDR1 LGHDT and CDR2 YNNKEL (reference sequence). The CDR3 loop is CASSPRSGGEQYF. DNA of the CDR3: TGTGCCAGCAGCCCCCGGTCGGGGGGCGAGCAGTACTTC.

About this clonotype: Its ends do not fully match the called genes, so a read error is possible. This chain uses TRBV7-2 with TRBJ2-2, with D possibly TRBD2 on 6 matching bases. Per the germline V gene, CDR1 is SGHTA and CDR2 is FQGNSA. The CDR3 consists of 14 residues. Here the CDR3 DNA reads TGTGCCAGCAGCTCAACGGTTGGATCGGGGGTGCTGTTTTTT. This encodes CASSSTVGSGVLFF.

V gene TRBV5-1 combines with J gene TRBJ2-1; TRBD1 or TRBD2 may be the D gene (5 bases each). Germline CDR1 SGHRS, CDR2 YFSETQ. This CDR3 is built from 14 residues. Trimming removed 4 bases from V and 5 bases from J, with 13 bases in between. The CDR3 here is CASSPRDLNNEQFF. CDR3 DNA: TGCGCCAGCAGCCCCCGGGACCTAAACAATGAGCAGTTCTTC. Full variable domain (remainder filled in from reference TRBV5-1 and TRBJ2-1): KAGVTQTPRYLIKTRGQQVTLSCSPISGHRSVSWYQQTPGQGLQFLFEYFSETQRNKGNFPGRFSGRQFSNSRSEMNVSTLELGDSALYLCASSPRDLNNEQFFGPGTRLTVL.

This clonotype was detected a few times. This sequence joins TRBV6-2 or TRBV6-3 and TRBJ2-6; 8 nucleotides line up with TRBD1. V shed 0 bases and J 0 bases; nucleotides not matched to a gene: 7. Germline assignment: CDR1 MNHEY and CDR2 SVGEGT. The CDR3 covers 19 residues. This chain's CDR3 is CASSYSSRGHFSGANVLTF. In nucleotides, the CDR3 is TGTGCCAGCAGTTACTCGAGCAGGGGGCACTTCTCTGGGGCCAACGTCCTGACTTTC.

The chain has TRBV28 and TRBJ1-2; 7 bases agree with TRBD1. This CDR3 comprises 14 residues. Germline V gene data show CDR1 as MDHEN and CDR2 as SYDVKM. Losses at the gene ends were 6 bases for V and 2 bases for J; bases not matched to a gene: 6. As DNA, the CDR3 is TGTGCCAGCAGAGAAGGGACAGCGAACTATGGCTACACCTTC. This gives the protein CASREGTANYGYTF.

This clonotype turned up a few times. V gene TRBV27 combines with J gene TRBJ1-5; D ambiguous. This CDR3 comprises 13 residues. V lost 3 bases and J lost 9, with 12 bases in between. CDR1 is MNHEY, CDR2 SMNVEV, per germline (reference sequence). As DNA, the CDR3 is TGTGCCAGCAGTTTCACCCCCTGGGGGCCCCAGCATTTT. It translates to CASSFTPWGPQHF.

This sequence joins TRBV7-2 and TRBJ2-1; 8 nucleotides match TRBD2. Trimming cost V 4 bases and J 8 bases; bases outside gene matches: 13. Germline V CDR1 and CDR2: SGHTA, FQGNSA. The CDR3 covers 16 residues. DNA of the CDR3: TGTGCCAGCAGCTCGAGTATCAGCGGGGGAGTCGATGAGCAGTTCTTC. Protein product: CASSSSISGGVDEQFF.

There are a few counts of this clonotype. This rearrangement joins TRBV6-5 to TRBJ1-2; possibly TRBD1 for D (5 bases). V lost 8 bases and J lost 7, with 11 bases in between. The germline gives CDR1 MNHEY, CDR2 SVGAGI. This CDR3 is built from 11 residues. CDR3 protein: CASAGRAGYTF. The CDR3 bases are TGTGCCAGCGCGGGCAGGGCTGGCTACACCTTC.

This clonotype was seen a handful of times. The genes are TRBV4-2 and TRBJ2-2; D may be TRBD1 (5 bases). V was pared by 4 bases and J by 7 bases, with 22 bases between. The CDR3 runs to 17 residues. CDR1 and CDR2 from the germline V gene are LGHNA and YNFKEQ. CDR3 coding DNA: TGTGCCAGCAGCCCCCTGAGTCAAGGGGCGAATGGCGGGGAGCTGTTTTTT. Translated: CASSPLSQGANGGELFF.

This clonotype was seen more than once but under ten times. The J gene is TRBJ2-2, the V gene TRBV15; D is tentatively TRBD1 or TRBD2 (5 bases each). The CDR3 is made up of 16 amino acids. The germline V gene encodes CDR1 LNHNV and CDR2 YYDKDF (reference sequence). Trimming stripped 0 bases from V and 1 base from J, with 9 bases between. DNA of the CDR3: TGTGCCACCAGCAGAGATCAGGGACGGAACACCGGGGAGCTGTTTTTT. Translated, it gives CATSRDQGRNTGELFF.

This clonotype came up a few times. The rearrangement uses TRBV20-1 and TRBJ2-3; 10 bases line up with TRBD2. Germline V lookup: CDR1 DFQATT, CDR2 SNEGSKA (reference sequence). This CDR3 is 16 amino acids long. V trimming: 5 bases; J trimming: 0 bases; junction bases outside the gene matches: 8. Written as DNA, the CDR3 is TGCAGTGCTGTCAAAACTAGCGGGGAAAGCACAGATACGCAGTATTTT. Amino acids: CSAVKTSGESTDTQYF.

This clonotype was recorded a few times. The DNA of the CDR3 is TGTGCCAGCAGCTTAGCGGTGGTAGAGACCCAGTACTTC. Encoded protein: CASSLAVVETQYF. J is TRBJ2-5 and V is TRBV7-8, with D unclear. V was trimmed by 0 bases and J by 4 bases, leaving 6 bases between them. Germline V gene lookup returns CDR1 SGHVS and CDR2 FQNEAQ. The CDR3 extends over 13 amino acids. The variable domain in full, with the rest retrieved from reference TRBV7-8 and TRBJ2-5, is GAGVSQSPRYKVAKRGQDVALRCDPISGHVSLFWYQQALGQGPEFLTYFQNEAQLDKSGLPSDRFFAERPEGSVSTLKIQRTQQEDSAVYLCASSLAVVETQYFGPGTRLLVL.

The table lists this clonotype with a few counts. The rearrangement links TRBV29-1 to TRBJ2-7, with 7 bases that match TRBD1. The CDR3 extends over 14 amino acids. Germline V gene data show CDR1 as SQVTM and CDR2 as ANQGSEA. V dropped 1 base and J dropped 2; count of bases not matched to a gene: 5. DNA of the CDR3: TGCAGCGTTGAAGTCCAGGGGGTGGCCTACGAGCAGTACTTC. Its translation is CSVEVQGVAYEQYF.

In DNA, the CDR3 is TGTGCCAGCAGCTTCGAGGTTGCGGGGCGAATGGAGACCCAGTACTTC. It codes for CASSFEVAGRMETQYF. The rearrangement joins TRBV11-2 to TRBJ2-5; D is possibly TRBD2 (6 bases). Germline V gene lookup returns CDR1 SGHAT and CDR2 FQNNGV. V was pared by 3 bases and J by 5 bases, with 19 bases between. This CDR3 region has 16 residues.

This rearrangement joins TRBV29-1 to TRBJ1-2; 9 bases map to TRBD1. Germline V gene data show CDR1 as SQVTM and CDR2 as ANQGSEA. The junction had 7 bases not matched to a gene; V was cut back by 4 bases and J by 4 bases. The CDR3 loop spans 14 amino acids. In DNA form, the CDR3 reads TGCAGCGTTGTGGACAGGGGCGTTACCTATGGCTACACCTTC. This sequence encodes CSVVDRGVTYGYTF. The full variable domain, rest sourced from reference TRBV29-1 and TRBJ1-2, is SAVISQKPSRDICQRGTSLTIQCQVDSQVTMMFWYRQQPGQSLTLIATANQGSEATYESGFVIDKFPISRPNLTFSTLTVSNMSPEDSSIYLCSVVDRGVTYGYTFGSGTRLTVV.

The chain recombines TRBV5-5 with TRBJ2-7; D perhaps matches TRBD2 (5 bases). The CDR3 length is 13 residues. The V end lost 2 bases, the J end lost 10 bases, and 16 bases lay between the germline ends. From germline, CDR1 is SGHKS and CDR2 YYEKEE (reference sequence). The CDR3 sequence is CASSFPLSGLQYF. CDR3 coding DNA: TGTGCCAGCAGCTTTCCCCTCTCGGGGTTACAGTACTTC.

This clonotype was counted only a few times. The chain uses TRBV7-9 and TRBJ1-2; maybe TRBD1 (5 bases). V lost 10 bases and J lost 3, with 12 bases in between. Germline lookup yields CDR1 SEHNR and CDR2 FQNEAQ (reference sequence). CDR3 size: 12 residues. The CDR3 here is CATAEGYYGYTF. The CDR3 nucleotides read TGTGCCACCGCGGAGGGGTACTATGGCTACACCTTC.

V is TRBV15 and J is TRBJ2-1, with D maybe TRBD1 (5 bases). This CDR3 spans 16 amino acids. Trimming removed 4 bases from V and 0 bases from J, with 13 bases in between. Germline V gives CDR1 LNHNV, CDR2 YYDKDF (reference sequence). The CDR3 DNA sequence: TGTGCCACCAGCAAAGCGACAGCGAGCTCCTACAATGAGCAGTTCTTC. Amino acid sequence: CATSKATASSYNEQFF.

V is TRBV7-2 and J is TRBJ2-7; D possibly corresponds to TRBD2 (6 bases). The CDR3 length is 13 residues. CDR1 is SGHTA, CDR2 FQGNSA, per germline. Trimming took 2 bases from V and 4 from J, leaving 9 bases between them. The CDR3 nucleotides read TGTGCCAGCAGCTTACGGCGGGGTTACGAGCAGTACTTC. It is translated as CASSLRRGYEQYF.